This T cell receptor beta chain stems from a study of blood T cell repertoires in COVID-19. Germline assignment: CDR1 SGHRS and CDR2 YFSETQ. V was clipped by 4 bases and J by 7 bases, with 17 bases between them. The CDR3 runs to 14 residues. Everyone who took part was roughly 18 to 89 years old, and they came from 20 to 25 US areas. Assay used: immunoSEQ multiplex PCR; TCRdb lists only in-frame clones, some missing. The profile covers more than 200,000 clones, with more than 75% appearing a single time and about 1.6% taken by the ten largest. This receptor was identified in a woman in her 50s who had recovered from COVID-19. The sample was PBMCs or T cells enriched from blood (not recorded which). The chain joins TRBV5-1 to TRBJ1-1, with D maybe TRBD1 (5 bases). In DNA form, the CDR3 reads TGCGCCAGCAGCGGGCGGGGGGTGTATAGTGAAGCTTTCTTT. This encodes CASSGRGVYSEAFF.